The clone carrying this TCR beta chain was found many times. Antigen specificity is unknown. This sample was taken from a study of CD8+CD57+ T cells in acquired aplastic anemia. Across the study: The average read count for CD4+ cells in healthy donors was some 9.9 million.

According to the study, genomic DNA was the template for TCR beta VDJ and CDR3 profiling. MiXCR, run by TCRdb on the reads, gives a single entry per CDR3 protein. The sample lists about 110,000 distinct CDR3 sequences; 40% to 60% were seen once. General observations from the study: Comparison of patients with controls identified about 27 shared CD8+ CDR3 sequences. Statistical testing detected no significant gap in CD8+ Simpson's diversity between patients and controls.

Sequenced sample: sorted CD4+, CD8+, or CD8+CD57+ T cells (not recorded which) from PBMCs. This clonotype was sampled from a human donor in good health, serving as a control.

In nucleotides, the CDR3 is TGTGCCAGCAGCTGGACAGTGAACACTGAAGCTTTCTTT. It is translated as CASSWTVNTEAFF. The rearrangement links TRBV12-3 or TRBV12-4 to TRBJ1-1; weak D call: TRBD1 (6 bases). The CDR3 is 13 residues long. V was clipped by 6 bases and J by 0 bases, with 8 bases between them.